The clone carrying this T cell receptor beta chain was recorded only once. What it recognizes is unknown. Assay: immunoSEQ multiplex PCR; the TCRdb copy retains only in-frame clones and omits some. Of about 190,000 clones listed, roughly 93% were seen once; the top ten hold over 0.75%. Germline values: CDR1 SGHAT, CDR2 FQNNGV. Trimming took 5 bases from V and 5 from J, leaving 15 bases between them. The CDR3 covers 14 residues. This entry belongs to a study of T cell responses to AZD1222 COVID-19 vaccine. General study findings and limits: Regions 160-218 and 743-854 dominated among vaccine-associated CD4 TCRs spanning spike. The study sampled repertoires only after the peak T cell response. Unmutated variant regions reportedly attract nearly half of all spike-specific TCRs.

The receptor was isolated from an adult in good health. The material sequenced was peripheral blood, taken on day 0 of AZD1222 vaccination. V is TRBV11-2 and J is TRBJ1-1; TRBD1 is a possible D gene (5 bases). The CDR3 DNA is TGTGCCAGCAGCCTGGGGGATTTTAGGACTGAAGCTTTCTTT. Amino acids: CASSLGDFRTEAFF.